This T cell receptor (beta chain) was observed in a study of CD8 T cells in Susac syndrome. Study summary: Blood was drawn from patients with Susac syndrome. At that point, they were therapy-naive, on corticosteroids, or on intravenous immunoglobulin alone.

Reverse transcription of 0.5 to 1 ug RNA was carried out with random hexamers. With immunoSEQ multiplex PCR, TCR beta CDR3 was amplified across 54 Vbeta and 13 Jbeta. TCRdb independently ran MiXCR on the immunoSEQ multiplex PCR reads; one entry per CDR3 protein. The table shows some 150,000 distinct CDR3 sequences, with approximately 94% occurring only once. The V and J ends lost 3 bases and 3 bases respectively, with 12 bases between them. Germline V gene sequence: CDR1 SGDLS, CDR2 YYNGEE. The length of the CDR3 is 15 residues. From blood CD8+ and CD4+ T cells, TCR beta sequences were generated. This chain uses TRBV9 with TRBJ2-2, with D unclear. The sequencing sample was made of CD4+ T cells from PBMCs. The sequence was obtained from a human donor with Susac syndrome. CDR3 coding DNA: TGTGCCAGCAGCGCCATCCGACCCTACACCGGGGAGCTGTTTTTT. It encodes CASSAIRPYTGELFF.